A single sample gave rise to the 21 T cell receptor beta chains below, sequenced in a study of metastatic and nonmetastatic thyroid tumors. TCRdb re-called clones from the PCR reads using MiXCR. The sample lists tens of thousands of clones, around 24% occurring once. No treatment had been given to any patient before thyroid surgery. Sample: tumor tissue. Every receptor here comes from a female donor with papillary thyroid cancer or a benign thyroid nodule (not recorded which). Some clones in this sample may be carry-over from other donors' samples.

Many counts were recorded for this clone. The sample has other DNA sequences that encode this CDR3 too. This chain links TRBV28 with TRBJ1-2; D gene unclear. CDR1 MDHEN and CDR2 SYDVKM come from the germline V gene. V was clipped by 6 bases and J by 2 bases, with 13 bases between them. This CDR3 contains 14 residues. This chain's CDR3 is CASSSLGRNYGYTF. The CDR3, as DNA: TGTGCCAGCAGCAGCCTCGGACGGAACTATGGCTACACCTTC.

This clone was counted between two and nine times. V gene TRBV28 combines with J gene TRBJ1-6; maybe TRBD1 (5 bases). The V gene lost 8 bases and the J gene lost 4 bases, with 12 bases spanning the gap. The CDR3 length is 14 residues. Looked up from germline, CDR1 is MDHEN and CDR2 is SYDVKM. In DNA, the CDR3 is TGTGCCAGCGACAGTAATAAGTATAATTCACCCCTCCACTTT. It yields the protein CASDSNKYNSPLHF.

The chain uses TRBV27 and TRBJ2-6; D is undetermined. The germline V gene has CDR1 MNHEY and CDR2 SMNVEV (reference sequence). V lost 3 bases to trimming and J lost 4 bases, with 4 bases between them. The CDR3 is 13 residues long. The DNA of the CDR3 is TGTGCCAGCAGTTTTTTCGGGGCCAACGTCCTGACTTTC. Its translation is CASSFFGANVLTF.

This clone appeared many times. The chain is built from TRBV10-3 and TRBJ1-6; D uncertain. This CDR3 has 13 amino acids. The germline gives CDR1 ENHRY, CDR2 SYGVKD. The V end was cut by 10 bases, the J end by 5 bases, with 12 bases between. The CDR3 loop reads CATNWQNNSPLHF. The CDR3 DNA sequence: TGTGCCACCAATTGGCAGAATAATTCACCCCTCCACTTT.

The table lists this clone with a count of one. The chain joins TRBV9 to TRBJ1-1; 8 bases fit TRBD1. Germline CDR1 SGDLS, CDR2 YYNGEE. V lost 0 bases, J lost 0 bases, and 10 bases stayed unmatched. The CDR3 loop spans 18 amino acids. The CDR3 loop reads CASSVVPGGWGVNTEAFF. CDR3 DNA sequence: TGTGCCAGCAGCGTAGTTCCAGGGGGCTGGGGTGTGAACACTGAAGCTTTCTTT.

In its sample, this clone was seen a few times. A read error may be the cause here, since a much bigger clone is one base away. Here the CDR3 reads CASSLALGRGNEQFF. In DNA form, the CDR3 reads TGTGCCAGCAGCTTAGCCTTGGGACGGGGCAATGAGCAGTTCTTC. The rearrangement links TRBV7-2 to TRBJ2-1; D possibly uses TRBD1 or TRBD2 (5 bases each). There are 15 residues in the CDR3. Trimming left V 0 bases short and J 6 bases short, with 12 bases between. CDR1 is SGHTA, CDR2 FQGNSA, per germline.

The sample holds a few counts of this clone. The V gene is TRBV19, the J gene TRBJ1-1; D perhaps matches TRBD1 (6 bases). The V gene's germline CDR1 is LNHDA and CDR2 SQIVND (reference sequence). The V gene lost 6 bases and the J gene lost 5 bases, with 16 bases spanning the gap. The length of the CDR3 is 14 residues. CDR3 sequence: CASRDGGRRTEAFF. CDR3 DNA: TGTGCCAGTAGAGATGGGGGCAGGAGGACTGAAGCTTTCTTT.

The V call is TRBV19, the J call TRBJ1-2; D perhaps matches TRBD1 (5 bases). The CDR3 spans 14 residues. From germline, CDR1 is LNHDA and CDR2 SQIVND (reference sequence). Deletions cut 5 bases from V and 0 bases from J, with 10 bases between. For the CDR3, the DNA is TGTGCCAGTAGTTGGGGACCAGCTAACTATGGCTACACCTTC. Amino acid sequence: CASSWGPANYGYTF.

CDR3 loop: CASSPQERSVQVWNYGYTF. CDR3 nucleotide sequence: TGTGCCAGCAGCCCACAGGAAAGGAGCGTACAGGTTTGGAACTATGGCTACACCTTC. This chain uses TRBV3-1 with TRBJ1-2, with D maybe TRBD1 (5 bases). V was pared by 4 bases and J by 2 bases, with 26 bases between. Germline CDR1 is LGHDT and CDR2 is YNNKEL (reference sequence). The CDR3 is made up of 19 amino acids.

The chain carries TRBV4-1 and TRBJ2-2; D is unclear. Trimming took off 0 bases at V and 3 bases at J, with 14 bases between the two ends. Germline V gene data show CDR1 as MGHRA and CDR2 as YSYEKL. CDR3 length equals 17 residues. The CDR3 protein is CASSQDQGSKYTGELFF. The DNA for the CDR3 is TGCGCCAGCAGCCAAGATCAAGGTAGTAAATACACCGGGGAGCTGTTTTTT.

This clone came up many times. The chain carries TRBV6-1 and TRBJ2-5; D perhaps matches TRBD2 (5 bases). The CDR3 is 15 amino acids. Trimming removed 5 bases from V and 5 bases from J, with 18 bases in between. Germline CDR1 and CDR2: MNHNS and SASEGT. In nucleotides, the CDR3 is TGTGCCAGCAGTTATGGACTCGTTGCTGGGGAGACCCAGTACTTC. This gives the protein CASSYGLVAGETQYF.

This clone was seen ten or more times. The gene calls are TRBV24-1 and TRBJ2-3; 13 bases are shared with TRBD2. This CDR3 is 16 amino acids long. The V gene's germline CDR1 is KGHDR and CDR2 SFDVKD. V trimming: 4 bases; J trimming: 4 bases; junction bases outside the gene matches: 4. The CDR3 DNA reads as TGTGCCACCAGTGACAAACTAGCGGGGGGGCCAGATACGCAGTATTTT. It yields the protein CATSDKLAGGPDTQYF.

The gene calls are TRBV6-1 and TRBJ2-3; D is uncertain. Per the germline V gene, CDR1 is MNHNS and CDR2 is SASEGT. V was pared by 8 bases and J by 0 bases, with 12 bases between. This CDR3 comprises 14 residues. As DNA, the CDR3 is TGTGCCAGCGGTGTCCTTACTAGCACAGATACGCAGTATTTT. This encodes CASGVLTSTDTQYF.

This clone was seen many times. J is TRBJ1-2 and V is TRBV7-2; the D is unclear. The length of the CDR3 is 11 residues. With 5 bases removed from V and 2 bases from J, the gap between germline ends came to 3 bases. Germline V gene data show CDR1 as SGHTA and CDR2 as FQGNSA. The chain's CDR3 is CASSDNYGYTF. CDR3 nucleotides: TGTGCCAGCAGCGACAACTATGGCTACACCTTC. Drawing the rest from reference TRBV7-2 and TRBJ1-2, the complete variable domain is GAGVSQSPSNKVTEKGKDVELRCDPISGHTALYWYRQSLGQGLEFLIYFQGNSAPDKSGLPSDRFSAERTGGSVSTLTIQRTQQEDSAVYLCASSDNYGYTFGSGTRLTVV.

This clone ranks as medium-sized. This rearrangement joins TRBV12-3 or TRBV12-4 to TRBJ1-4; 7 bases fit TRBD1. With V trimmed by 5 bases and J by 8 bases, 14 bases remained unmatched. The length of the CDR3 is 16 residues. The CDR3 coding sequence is TGTGCCAGCAGTCCCCTCACAGGGGTGGAAAAGGAAAAACTGTTTTTT. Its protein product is CASSPLTGVEKEKLFF.

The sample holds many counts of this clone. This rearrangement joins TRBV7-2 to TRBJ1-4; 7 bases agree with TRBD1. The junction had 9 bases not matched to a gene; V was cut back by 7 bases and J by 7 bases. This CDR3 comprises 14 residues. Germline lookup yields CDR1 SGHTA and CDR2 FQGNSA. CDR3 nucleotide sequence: TGTGCCAGCACCGAGACAGGGCGGGGTGAAAAACTGTTTTTT. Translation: CASTETGRGEKLFF.

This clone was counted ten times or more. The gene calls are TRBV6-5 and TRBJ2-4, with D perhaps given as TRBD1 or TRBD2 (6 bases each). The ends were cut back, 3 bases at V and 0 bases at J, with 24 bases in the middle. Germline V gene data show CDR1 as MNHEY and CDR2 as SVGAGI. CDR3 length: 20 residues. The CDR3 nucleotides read TGTGCCAGCAGTTATACTCAGTGGGGTAGGGGGGATTTAGCCAAAAACATTCAGTACTTC. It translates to CASSYTQWGRGDLAKNIQYF.

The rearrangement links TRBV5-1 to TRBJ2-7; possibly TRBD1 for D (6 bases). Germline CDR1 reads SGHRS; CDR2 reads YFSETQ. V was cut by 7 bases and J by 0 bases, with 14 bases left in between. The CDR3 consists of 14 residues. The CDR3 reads CASWQGHTSYEQYF. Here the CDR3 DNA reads TGCGCCAGCTGGCAGGGACATACCTCCTACGAGCAGTACTTC. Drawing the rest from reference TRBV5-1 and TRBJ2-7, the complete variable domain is KAGVTQTPRYLIKTRGQQVTLSCSPISGHRSVSWYQQTPGQGLQFLFEYFSETQRNKGNFPGRFSGRQFSNSRSEMNVSTLELGDSALYLCASWQGHTSYEQYFGPGTRLTVT.

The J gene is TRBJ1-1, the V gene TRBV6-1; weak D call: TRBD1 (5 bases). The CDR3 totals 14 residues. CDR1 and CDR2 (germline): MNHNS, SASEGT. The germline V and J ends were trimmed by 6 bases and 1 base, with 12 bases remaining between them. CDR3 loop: CASSTTGTNTEAFF. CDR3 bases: TGTGCCAGCAGCACCACCGGGACGAACACTGAAGCTTTCTTT.

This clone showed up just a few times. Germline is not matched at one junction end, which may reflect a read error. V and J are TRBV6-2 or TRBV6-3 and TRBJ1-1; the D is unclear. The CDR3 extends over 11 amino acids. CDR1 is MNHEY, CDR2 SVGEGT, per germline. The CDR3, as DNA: TGTGTCAGCAGTCAGGTCCCTGAAGCTTTCTTT. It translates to CVSSQVPEAFF.

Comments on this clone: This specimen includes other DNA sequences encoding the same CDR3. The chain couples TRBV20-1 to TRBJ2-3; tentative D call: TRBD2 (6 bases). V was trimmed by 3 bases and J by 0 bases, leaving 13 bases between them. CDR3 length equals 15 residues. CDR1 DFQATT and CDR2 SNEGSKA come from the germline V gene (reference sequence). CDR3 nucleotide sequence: TGCAGTGCTAGCCGCGAAAGCGGGAGCACAGATACGCAGTATTTT. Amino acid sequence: CSASRESGSTDTQYF.